This T cell receptor beta chain was recovered during a study of cytomegalovirus exposure and HLA in healthy donors. This PCR relied on a set of 60 Vbeta primers and 13 Jbeta primers. The method was immunoSEQ multiplex PCR; TCRdb's version includes in-frame clones alone and lacks a portion of them. The sample holds under 150,000 clones, around two thirds seen once. Trimming shortened V by 0 bases and J by 1 base, and 10 bases separated the two germline ends. Germline loops: CDR1 GTSNPN, CDR2 SVGIG (reference sequence). The CDR3 length is 15 residues. This clone is a singleton in its sample. This sequence was found in a woman in her forties in good health and CMV-seronegative. The rearrangement links TRBV30 to TRBJ1-3, with D possibly matching TRBD1 (5 bases). The specimen sequenced was PBMCs. The CDR3 nucleotides are TGTGCCTGGAGTGTCTCGGGACTTTCTGGAAACACCATATATTTT. It specifies CAWSVSGLSGNTIYF. Full variable domain (outside the CDR3, taken from reference TRBV30 and TRBJ1-3): SQTIHQWPATLVQPVGSPLSLECTVEGTSNPNLYWYRQAAGRGLQLLFYSVGIGQISSEVPQNLSASRPQDRQFILSSKKLLLSDSGFYLCAWSVSGLSGNTIYFGEGSWLTVV.